One and the same sample provided the 10 T cell receptor beta chains below, sequenced in a study of shared clonotypes between healthy human individuals. Clones were sequenced by immunoSEQ multiplex PCR, and TCRdb holds only the in-frame ones, with some missing. This repertoire shows 2 million to 3 million clones, 93% found once; its top ten account for 0.36%. Sequences were obtained from naive CD4+ T cells from PBMCs. Subset indicated: CD45RA+ positively selected. These receptors were obtained from a man between 18 and 29 years old in good health. Some clones in this sample may be carry-over from other donors' samples.

This chain joins TRBV28 and TRBJ1-2; D uncertain. The CDR3 sequence is 14 residues long. V was cut by 5 bases and J by 7 bases, with 17 bases left in between. Germline V gene lookup returns CDR1 MDHEN and CDR2 SYDVKM. The CDR3 nucleotides read TGTGCCAGCAGTCCACATATGGGAGAGCGTGGCTACACCTTC. It codes for CASSPHMGERGYTF.

Written as DNA, the CDR3 is TGTGCCAGCAGCTTCACAGGGGGAACTGCAGGAGGAAAACTGTTTTTT. Translated: CASSFTGGTAGGKLFF. J is TRBJ1-4 and V is TRBV5-4, with TRBD1 identical over 8 bases. CDR1 and CDR2 from the germline V gene are SGHNT and YYREEE (reference sequence). With 2 bases clipped from V and 10 bases from J, the junction kept 13 bases outside the gene matches. This CDR3 has 16 residues. The full variable domain, completed using reference TRBV5-4 and TRBJ1-4, is ETGVTQSPTHLIKTRGQQVTLRCSSQSGHNTVSWYQQALGQGPQFIFQYYREEENGRGNFPPRFSGLQFPNYSSELNVNALELDDSALYLCASSFTGGTAGGKLFFGSGTQLSVL.

This chain links TRBV19 with TRBJ2-7, with 10 bases fitting TRBD1. The CDR3 consists of 14 residues. V gave up 7 bases and J gave up 6 bases; unmatched junction bases: 9. From germline, CDR1 is LNHDA and CDR2 SQIVND (reference sequence). The CDR3 coding sequence is TGTGCCAGTAATGGGGGGACAGGGGTAGGCGAGCAGTACTTC. This encodes CASNGGTGVGEQYF.

Concerning this clone: The sample has other DNA sequences that encode this CDR3 too. J is TRBJ1-1 and V is TRBV7-2, with 7 bases identical to TRBD1. Germline assignment: CDR1 SGHTA and CDR2 FQGNSA. The CDR3 has 13 residues. The junction had 2 bases not matched to a gene; V was cut back by 2 bases and J by 5 bases. The CDR3 DNA sequence: TGTGCCAGCAGCTTAAGACAGGGAACTGAAGCTTTCTTT. It specifies CASSLRQGTEAFF.

This chain uses TRBV7-6 with TRBJ2-7; 8 bases match TRBD1. The CDR3 contains 13 residues. V dropped 8 bases and J dropped 2; count of bases not matched to a gene: 5. CDR1 SGHVS and CDR2 FNYEAQ come from the germline V gene. The DNA for the CDR3 is TGTGCCAGCGCAGGGGGCATCGCCTACGAGCAGTACTTC. As protein: CASAGGIAYEQYF. Together with reference TRBV7-6 and TRBJ2-7, the CDR3 gives the full variable domain: GAGVSQSPRYKVTKRGQDVALRCDPISGHVSLYWYRQALGQGPEFLTYFNYEAQQDKSGLPNDRFSAERPEGSISTLTIQRTEQRDSAMYRCASAGGIAYEQYFGPGTRLTVT.

The chain uses TRBV7-9 and TRBJ2-7; 11 positions match TRBD1. Looked up from germline, CDR1 is SEHNR and CDR2 is FQNEAQ (reference sequence). The CDR3 loop spans 14 amino acids. J lost 5 bases, V lost 3 bases, and 3 bases had no gene match. CDR3 in DNA: TGTGCCAGCAGCTTGGACAGGGGGCGACACGAGCAGTACTTC. Translation gives CASSLDRGRHEQYF.

The chain recombines TRBV6-5 with TRBJ2-5, with D uncertain. Germline-derived CDR1 and CDR2 are MNHEY and SVGAGI. The V gene lost 10 bases and the J gene lost 2 bases, with 5 bases spanning the gap. The CDR3 totals 10 residues. This CDR3 is CATQQETQYF. CDR3 DNA sequence: TGTGCCACCCAGCAAGAGACCCAGTACTTC.

The genes are TRBV10-3 and TRBJ1-1; 7 nucleotides line up with TRBD1. Trimming cost V 10 bases and J 1 base; bases outside gene matches: 6. This CDR3 has 13 residues. CDR1 and CDR2 (germline): ENHRY, SYGVKD. CDR3 protein: CATFRTGNTEAFF. The CDR3 bases are TGTGCCACCTTTCGGACAGGGAACACTGAAGCTTTCTTT.

This chain links TRBV27 with TRBJ2-2; 11 bases fit TRBD2. Germline trimming cut 6 bases from V and 5 bases from J; bases unmatched to any gene: 2. The CDR3 runs to 14 residues. Germline CDR1 is MNHEY and CDR2 is SMNVEV (reference sequence). The CDR3 DNA reads as TGTGCCAGCAGACTAGCGGGAGAAACCGGGGAGCTGTTTTTT. Protein sequence: CASRLAGETGELFF.

Concerning this clone: Other DNA sequences in the same sample also yield this CDR3. The chain combines TRBV5-1 with TRBJ2-1; D is unresolved. The V end lost 2 bases, the J end lost 1 base, and 4 bases lay between the germline ends. The germline V gene encodes CDR1 SGHRS and CDR2 YFSETQ. CDR3 length equals 13 residues. The DNA for the CDR3 is TGCGCCAGCAGCTTAAATTCCTACAATGAGCAGTTCTTC. Its protein product is CASSLNSYNEQFF.